The source of this TCR beta chain is a study of molecular identifiers for immune sequencing clone quantification. Study-wide background: Replicate experiments divided RNA from 20,000 or 100,000 naive CD8 cells into five parts and sequenced four. Study-level findings and limits: More than 97% of effector molecules, versus under 1% of naive-cell molecules, belonged to clones above 20 RNA copies.

Sequencing libraries of naive CD8 cells derived from approximately 20,000 to 980,000 sorted cells with 10%, 30% or 50% RNA. This CDR3 is built from 14 residues. Germline V gene sequence: CDR1 DFQATT, CDR2 SNEGSKA (reference sequence). TCRdb analysed the PCR reads with MiXCR anew, one entry per CDR3 protein. The profile shows about 640,000 distinct CDR3 sequences, about 20% of them singletons. To note about this clonotype: What it recognizes is unknown. This may stem from a read error, because a much larger clone lies one nucleotide away.

This chain uses TRBV20-1 with TRBJ2-3; no reliable D call. The J call may not be correct, given that the DNA end is closer to TRBJ1-5. The receptor's source is a human donor in good health. Some libraries in this study had Jurkat cell RNA spiked in. Sequencing was done on a sample of naive CD8+ T cells from blood, with Jurkat cell RNA spiked in. Subset in this sample: FACS-sorted CD8+CD4-CCR7+CD45RA+ naive T cells. The CDR3 DNA follows: TGCAGTGCTAGAGACGGGAACAGTGTAGATACGCAGCATTTT. It specifies CSARDGNSVDTQHF.